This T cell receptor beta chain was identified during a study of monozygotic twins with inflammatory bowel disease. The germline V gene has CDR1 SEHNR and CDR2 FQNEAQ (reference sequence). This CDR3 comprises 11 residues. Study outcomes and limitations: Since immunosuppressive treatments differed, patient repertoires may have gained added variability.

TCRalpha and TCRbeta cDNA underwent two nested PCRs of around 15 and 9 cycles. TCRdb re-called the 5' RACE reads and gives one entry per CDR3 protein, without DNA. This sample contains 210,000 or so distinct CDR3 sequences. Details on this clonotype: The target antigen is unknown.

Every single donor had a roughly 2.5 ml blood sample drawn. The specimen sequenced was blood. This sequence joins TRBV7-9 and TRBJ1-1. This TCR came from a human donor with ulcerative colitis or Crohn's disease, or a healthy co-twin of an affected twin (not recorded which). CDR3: CASSPGTWAFF.